The next 28 T cell receptor beta chains were all read from a single sample in a study of blood T cell repertoires in COVID-19. Sequenced by immunoSEQ multiplex PCR; TCRdb stores in-frame clones only, minus some. The table records around 70,000 clones, over 70% of them present only once. Sequencing used peripheral blood. The source is a human donor in a cohort sampled during active COVID-19.

The J gene is TRBJ1-6, the V gene TRBV5-1, with a possible D match to TRBD1 (6 bases). CDR1 and CDR2 from the germline V gene are SGHRS and YFSETQ. V was clipped by 4 bases and J by 7 bases, with 15 bases between them. The CDR3 loop spans 15 amino acids. The CDR3 bases are TGCGCCAGCAGCACGATGGGGGGGACAAATTCACCCCTCCACTTT. The encoded protein is CASSTMGGTNSPLHF.

The rearrangement joins TRBV28 to TRBJ1-1, with no clear D. Germline loops: CDR1 MDHEN, CDR2 SYDVKM. This CDR3 has 14 residues. The V end was cut by 2 bases, the J end by 1 base, with 8 bases between. The CDR3 DNA sequence: TGTGCCAGCAGTTTAGTCGGGGAGAACACTGAAGCTTTCTTT. Translating gives CASSLVGENTEAFF.

This clone was seen just once. This chain uses TRBV24-1 with TRBJ2-4; 7 positions match TRBD1. CDR3 length: 15 amino acids. The germline V gene has CDR1 KGHDR and CDR2 SFDVKD. V shed 5 bases and J 2 bases; nucleotides not matched to a gene: 5. The CDR3 DNA reads as TGTGCCACCAGTGCGGCAGGGGGAACCAAAAACATTCAGTACTTC. Translated, it gives CATSAAGGTKNIQYF.

The chain joins TRBV11-2 to TRBJ2-6; D might be TRBD2 (5 bases). V was shortened by 1 base and J by 0 bases, with 16 bases between the two germline ends. CDR1 SGHAT and CDR2 FQNNGV come from the germline V gene. The CDR3 is 19 amino acids. The CDR3 protein is CASSLVGLRGLSGANVLTF. CDR3 sequence (DNA): TGTGCCAGCAGCTTAGTTGGCCTTAGAGGGCTCTCTGGGGCCAACGTCCTGACTTTC.

V and J are TRBV28 and TRBJ2-5; D perhaps matches TRBD1 (6 bases). Germline assignment: CDR1 MDHEN and CDR2 SYDVKM. Trimming removed 4 bases at V and 1 base at J, with 13 bases between. The CDR3 is 15 amino acids. The CDR3 loop reads CASSSSRTAQETQYF. The CDR3 region has the DNA TGTGCCAGCAGTTCCAGCCGGACAGCCCAAGAGACCCAGTACTTC.

The chain employs TRBV18 and TRBJ2-3, with TRBD1 as a possible D gene (5 bases). CDR3 length equals 14 residues. From germline, CDR1 is KGHSH and CDR2 LQKENI. The V gene lost 3 bases and the J gene lost 2 bases, with 9 bases spanning the gap. CDR3 DNA: TGTGCCAGCTCACCCCCGGACATCACAGATACGCAGTATTTT. As protein: CASSPPDITDTQYF.

V gene TRBV7-2 combines with J gene TRBJ2-1; D is unclear. Germline CDR1 SGHTA, CDR2 FQGNSA. The V end was cut by 5 bases, the J end by 0 bases, with 11 bases between. The CDR3 consists of 15 residues. CDR3 DNA: TGTGCCAGCAGCACTGCACCGAGCTCCTACAATGAGCAGTTCTTC. Translating gives CASSTAPSSYNEQFF.

V and J are TRBV2 and TRBJ2-7, with 7 positions matching TRBD2. J lost 4 bases, V lost 1 base, and 4 bases had no gene match. Germline V CDR1 and CDR2: SNHLY, FYNNEI. The CDR3 consists of 14 residues. The CDR3 protein is CASSEVGGGYEQYV. The CDR3 DNA is TGTGCCAGCAGTGAAGTTGGGGGAGGGTACGAGCAGTACGTC.

The rearrangement joins TRBV5-6 to TRBJ1-4; tentative D call: TRBD1 (6 bases). Deletions cut 2 bases from V and 4 bases from J, with 9 bases between. From germline, CDR1 is SGHDT and CDR2 YYEEEE. The CDR3 loop spans 14 amino acids. In DNA form, the CDR3 reads TGTGCCAGCAGCTTAGGACAGAGTAATGAAAAACTGTTTTTT. Translating it yields CASSLGQSNEKLFF.

The V gene is TRBV7-2, the J gene TRBJ1-4; D possibly corresponds to TRBD1 (6 bases). The CDR3 contains 17 residues. The V end lost 2 bases, the J end lost 4 bases, and 17 bases lay between the germline ends. Germline CDR1 is SGHTA and CDR2 is FQGNSA. This CDR3 reads CASSLPLTGLGNEKLFF. In DNA form, the CDR3 reads TGTGCCAGCAGCTTACCACTAACAGGGTTGGGTAATGAAAAACTGTTTTTT.

The CDR3 is CASSAGQGREQFF. For the CDR3, the DNA is TGTGCCAGCAGCGCCGGACAGGGCCGTGAGCAGTTCTTC. The V gene is TRBV7-2, the J gene TRBJ2-1; 8 bases are a match to TRBD1. Germline-derived CDR1 and CDR2 are SGHTA and FQGNSA. This CDR3 is 13 amino acids long. Unmatched junction bases numbered 6, after V lost 5 bases and J lost 9 bases. The entire variable domain, with the rest obtained from reference TRBV7-2 and TRBJ2-1, is as follows: GAGVSQSPSNKVTEKGKDVELRCDPISGHTALYWYRQSLGQGLEFLIYFQGNSAPDKSGLPSDRFSAERTGGSVSTLTIQRTQQEDSAVYLCASSAGQGREQFFGPGTRLTVL.

V is TRBV7-9 and J is TRBJ2-5; D is perhaps TRBD1 (7 bases). The CDR3 totals 12 residues. Germline loops: CDR1 SEHNR, CDR2 FQNEAQ (reference sequence). CDR3: CAGQGGRETQYF. The DNA for the CDR3 is TGTGCAGGCCAGGGGGGCAGGGAGACCCAGTACTTC.

V is TRBV19 and J is TRBJ1-2; 7 bases match TRBD1. The J segment lost 3 bases and the V segment lost 1 base, leaving 14 bases of the junction unmatched. CDR1 is LNHDA and CDR2 is SQIVND in the germline V gene (reference sequence). This CDR3 has 18 residues. The chain's CDR3 is CASSIGGKGAVRDYGYTF. The CDR3 nucleotides read TGTGCCAGTAGTATAGGCGGGAAGGGGGCGGTTCGGGACTATGGCTACACCTTC.

This clone showed up just once. The chain is built from TRBV2 and TRBJ2-7, with a weak D call TRBD2 (7 bases). Trimming stripped 7 bases from V and 4 bases from J, with 11 bases between. The CDR3 runs 12 residues. In germline, CDR1 is SNHLY, CDR2 FYNNEI. CDR3 in amino acids: CASTGGGYEQYF. The CDR3 nucleotides read TGTGCCAGCACGGGGGGCGGGTACGAGCAGTACTTC.

The chain carries TRBV6-1 and TRBJ1-2, with TRBD1 identical over 10 bases. The germline gives CDR1 MNHNS, CDR2 SASEGT. V was pared by 2 bases and J by 4 bases, with 7 bases of the junction left unmatched. The CDR3 totals 16 residues. The CDR3 here is CASSESGTGAIYGYTF. CDR3 nucleotides: TGTGCCAGCAGTGAATCGGGGACAGGGGCGATCTATGGCTACACCTTC.

By frequency in the sample, this clone is medium-sized. This chain joins TRBV10-1 and TRBJ2-2, with D possibly matching TRBD1 (6 bases). Germline lookup yields CDR1 WNHNN and CDR2 SYGVQD (reference sequence). The V and J ends lost 2 bases and 2 bases respectively, with 9 bases between them. This CDR3 has 15 residues. The CDR3 region is CASSETGHNTGELFF. CDR3 nucleotide sequence: TGCGCCAGCAGTGAGACGGGACATAACACCGGGGAGCTGTTTTTT.

The chain uses TRBV18 and TRBJ1-6, with TRBD1 matching over 11 bases. The CDR3 length is 15 residues. After removal of 6 bases from V and 7 bases from J, the junction contained 5 bases not matched to a gene. Germline CDR1 KGHSH, CDR2 LQKENI. This chain's CDR3 is CASSPDRGRNSPLHF. CDR3 DNA sequence: TGTGCCAGCTCCCCGGACAGGGGGCGAAATTCACCCCTCCACTTT.

This clone was recorded only once. This chain joins TRBV5-6 and TRBJ2-5; TRBD2 aligns across 13 bases. V gave up 0 bases and J gave up 4 bases; unmatched junction bases: 3. CDR3 length: 16 amino acids. The V gene's germline CDR1 is SGHDT and CDR2 YYEEEE. CDR3 loop: CASSLVLAGGRETQYF. CDR3 nucleotide sequence: TGTGCCAGCAGCTTGGTACTAGCGGGAGGGCGAGAGACCCAGTACTTC.

The V call is TRBV6-5, the J call TRBJ2-3, with D maybe TRBD2 (6 bases). Germline loops: CDR1 MNHEY, CDR2 SVGAGI. The V end was cut by 6 bases, the J end by 2 bases, with 12 bases between. The CDR3 covers 14 residues. The CDR3 spells CASRRREITDTQYF. The CDR3 region has the DNA TGTGCCAGCAGACGCCGGGAGATCACAGATACGCAGTATTTT.

The gene calls are TRBV5-1 and TRBJ1-2; D might be TRBD1 (5 bases). This CDR3 has 13 amino acids. Trimming removed 5 bases from V and 2 bases from J, with 10 bases in between. Germline V gene data show CDR1 as SGHRS and CDR2 as YFSETQ. CDR3 DNA sequence: TGCGCCAGCAGGTTCCAGGGCAACTATGGCTACACCTTC. Translating it yields CASRFQGNYGYTF.

This chain connects TRBV11-2 to TRBJ2-1; D possibly corresponds to TRBD1 (5 bases). The CDR3 loop spans 15 amino acids. With 6 bases removed from V and 2 bases from J, the gap between germline ends came to 14 bases. Germline values: CDR1 SGHAT, CDR2 FQNNGV. CDR3 sequence (DNA): TGTGCCAGCAGATACGGACACAACCCCTACAATGAGCAGTTCTTC. It yields the protein CASRYGHNPYNEQFF. The complete variable domain, with remaining parts taken from reference TRBV11-2 and TRBJ2-1, reads EAGVAQSPRYKIIEKRQSVAFWCNPISGHATLYWYQQILGQGPKLLIQFQNNGVVDDSQLPKDRFSAERLKGVDSTLKIQPAKLEDSAVYLCASRYGHNPYNEQFFGPGTRLTVL.

The J gene is TRBJ2-7, the V gene TRBV6-1; unclear D gene. Trimming pared 2 bases from V and 4 bases from J, leaving 27 bases between. Germline CDR1 reads MNHNS; CDR2 reads SASEGT. The CDR3 is made up of 19 amino acids. CDR3: CASSEPNYSNDHSLYEQYV. The CDR3 DNA reads as TGTGCCAGCAGTGAACCTAACTATTCGAACGACCATTCACTATACGAGCAGTACGTC.

The chain combines TRBV12-3 or TRBV12-4 with TRBJ1-1, with D possibly TRBD1 on 6 matching bases. The V and J ends lost 6 bases and 1 base respectively, with 9 bases between them. The CDR3 runs 13 residues. The CDR3 region has the DNA TGTGCCAGCAGCCGACAGGAGAACACTGAAGCTTTCTTT. It encodes CASSRQENTEAFF.

The chain recombines TRBV7-2 with TRBJ1-1, with TRBD1 matching 9 bases. The CDR3 runs 16 residues. Germline CDR1 SGHTA, CDR2 FQGNSA. V gave up 5 bases and J gave up 5 bases; unmatched junction bases: 12. The CDR3 protein is CASSRGTGLLSTEAFF. CDR3 coding DNA: TGTGCCAGCAGCCGTGGGACAGGGTTATTAAGTACTGAAGCTTTCTTT.

This clone was seen just once. This rearrangement joins TRBV2 to TRBJ2-7; possible D gene TRBD2, 6 bases. The CDR3 runs 15 residues. The germline CDR1 and CDR2 sequences are SNHLY and FYNNEI. V lost 3 bases and J lost 0, with 12 bases in between. CDR3 coding DNA: TGTGCCAGCAGTGAGGGGGGACCCCGCTCCTACGAGCAGTACGTC. Its translation is CASSEGGPRSYEQYV.

The chain has TRBV6-5 and TRBJ1-1; 8 bases are shared with TRBD1. This CDR3 region has 15 residues. Trimming at V came to 2 bases and at J to 4 bases, leaving 6 bases not matched to a gene. CDR1 is MNHEY and CDR2 is SVGAGI in the germline V gene. The CDR3 bases are TGTGCCAGCAGTTACAATGGACAGGGACGCACTGAAGCTTTCTTT. Its protein is CASSYNGQGRTEAFF.

The V and J genes are TRBV28 and TRBJ1-3, with 8 bases identical to TRBD1. V lost 10 bases, J lost 5 bases, and 10 bases stayed unmatched. This CDR3 is built from 14 residues. The germline CDR1 and CDR2 sequences are MDHEN and SYDVKM. In DNA form, the CDR3 reads TGTGCCACTCTCCCCGGACAGGGCAGAAACACCATATATTTT. This codes for CATLPGQGRNTIYF. The entire variable domain, with the rest obtained from reference TRBV28 and TRBJ1-3, is as follows: DVKVTQSSRYLVKRTGEKVFLECVQDMDHENMFWYRQDPGLGLRLIYFSYDVKMKEKGDIPEGYSVSREKKERFSLILESASTNQTSMYLCATLPGQGRNTIYFGEGSWLTVV.

This chain connects TRBV4-1 to TRBJ1-1, with D possibly being TRBD1 (6 bases). The CDR3 runs 14 residues. V lost 0 bases, J lost 4 bases, and 9 bases lay in between. Germline values: CDR1 MGHRA, CDR2 YSYEKL. The CDR3 DNA reads TGCGCCAGCAGCCAAGAACAGGGTTTCACTGAAGCTTTCTTT. It is translated as CASSQEQGFTEAFF.